This is a list of T cell receptor beta chains from one sample in a study of T-cell reconstitution after alpha-beta-depleted transplantation in children. TCRdb recomputed calls from the PCR reads with MiXCR, one row per CDR3 protein. The repertoire holds roughly 590,000 distinct CDR3 sequences, approximately 17% seen once, with 0.85% to 1.3% in the top ten. The sequencing here drew on PBMCs from the stem cell graft donor, taken from the stem cell graft. The receptors originated from a human donor who donated a stem cell graft to a child with acute myeloid leukemia. Each CDR3 is given with its conserved first and last residue. A D gene is named only where the DNA matches it firmly. Clone size appears in some rows only: once, few, many, or a class for an expanded clone.

length	D	V	J	size	DNA	CDR3
14	.	TRBV10-3	TRBJ1-1	.	TGTGCCATCAGTGTTTTCGGGGGCCCCACTGAAGCTTTCTTT	CAISVFGGPTEAFF
14	TRBD1	TRBV29-1	TRBJ2-2	many	TGCAGCGTTGAGGGGGACAGGGCCACCGGGGAGCTGTTTTTT	CSVEGDRATGELFF
14	TRBD2	TRBV12-3/TRBV12-4	TRBJ2-1	few	TGTGCCAGCAGTCCACCGACTAGCCGGGAAGAGCGATGGTTC	CASSPPTSREERWF
15	TRBD1	TRBV29-1	TRBJ1-2	.	TGCAGCGTTACCGACTGGACAGGGGTAGAATATGGCTACACCTTC	CSVTDWTGVEYGYTF
16	TRBD2	TRBV3-1	TRBJ2-7	.	TGTGCCAGCAGCCAATACCGGCTAGCGGGGCCTCACGAGCAGTACTTC	CASSQYRLAGPHEQYF
14	TRBD1	TRBV12-3/TRBV12-4	TRBJ2-3	.	TGTGCCAGCAGCGGGACAGGGCTTACAGATACGCAGTATTTT	CASSGTGLTDTQYF
16	.	TRBV10-3	TRBJ2-3	many	TGTGCCATCAGTGACGGGCAGGGAGTAAGCACAGATACGCAGTATTTT	CAISDGQGVSTDTQYF
13	.	TRBV18	TRBJ2-5	.	TGTGCCAGCTCACCATCAATCGAGGGGACCCAGTACTTC	CASSPSIEGTQYF
16	.	TRBV6-5	TRBJ2-7	many	TGTGCCAGCAGTTACGGCGGAGCTCAGCCCCCCTACGAGCAGTACTTC	CASSYGGAQPPYEQYF
16	.	TRBV7-2	TRBJ1-5	.	TGTGCCAGCAGCTTAGTATCAGGGAGCGGCTATCAGCCCCAGCATTTT	CASSLVSGSGYQPQHF
11	.	TRBV12-3/TRBV12-4	TRBJ2-5	few	TGTGCCAGCAGTTTAGTGGAAGGCCAGTACTTC	CASSLVEGQYF
12	.	TRBV20-1	TRBJ1-1	many	TGCAGTGCTAGAAACGGGGAGACTGAAGCTTTCTTT	CSARNGETEAFF
11	.	TRBV7-2	TRBJ1-1	many	TGTGCCAGCAGCTTACACACTGAAGCTTTCTTT	CASSLHTEAFF
14	TRBD1	TRBV6-1	TRBJ2-5	few	TGTGCCTTAGGGACAGGGGGCAGGGGAGAGACCCAGTACTTC	CALGTGGRGETQYF
12	.	TRBV9	TRBJ1-1	few	TGTGCCAGCAGCCCTCCAGGGGCTGAAGCTTTCTTT	CASSPPGAEAFF
13	TRBD1	TRBV7-3	TRBJ2-7	few	TGTGCCAGCAGCGACAGGGGGCAAGACGAGCAGTACTTC	CASSDRGQDEQYF
15	TRBD2	TRBV6-2/TRBV6-3	TRBJ2-1	few	TGTGCCAGCAGTGGGGGGGTAGCAGCGTACAATGAGCAGTTCTTC	CASSGGVAAYNEQFF
15	.	TRBV12-3/TRBV12-4	TRBJ2-5	.	TGTGCCAGCAGTCCGAGAAACAGGGCTCAAGAGACCCAGTACTTC	CASSPRNRAQETQYF
11	.	TRBV10-3	TRBJ2-1	many	TGTGCCATCAGTGAGTCCAGTGAGCAGTTCTTC	CAISESSEQFF
14	.	TRBV15	TRBJ2-4	.	TGTGCCATCCAGCAACGGGACCGATCAAACATTCAGTACTTC	CAIQQRDRSNIQYF
14	.	TRBV7-2	TRBJ2-2	.	TGTGCCAGCAACCGACTAGAGGGGACCGGGGAGCTGTTTTTT	CASNRLEGTGELFF
13	.	TRBV10-3	TRBJ2-5	.	TGTGCCATCAGTGAGGGGGCCGCGGAGACCCAGTACTTC	CAISEGAAETQYF
12	.	TRBV29-1	TRBJ1-1	many	TGCAGCGCGGTTGACGGGAACACTGAAGCTTTCTTT	CSAVDGNTEAFF
20	TRBD1	TRBV11-1	TRBJ2-1	few	TGTGCCAGCAGCCCCTCCCAGGCAGGGGCCGGACAGGACTCCTACAATGAGCAGTTCTTC	CASSPSQAGAGQDSYNEQFF
13	.	TRBV20-1	TRBJ2-3	many	TGCAGCCCCTTAAGGGGGAGCACAGATACGCAGTATTTT	CSPLRGSTDTQYF
15	.	TRBV12-3/TRBV12-4	TRBJ2-1	.	TGTGCCAGCAGTTTTGGGTTCGGTCCCTACAATGAGCAGTTCTTC	CASSFGFGPYNEQFF
17	TRBD2	TRBV10-3	TRBJ2-1	few	TGTGCCATCAGTGACCCTATAGCGGGGGGGGAATACAATGAGCAGTTCTTC	CAISDPIAGGEYNEQFF
16	.	TRBV20-1	TRBJ2-7	many	TGCAGTGCTAGAGGGAGGCGGAACCATGCACCCTACGAGCAGTACTTC	CSARGRRNHAPYEQYF
18	TRBD1	TRBV13	TRBJ1-1	many	TGTGCCAGCAGCCTACCTGTTAGCACAGGGGGCCTGAACACTGAAGCTTTCTTT	CASSLPVSTGGLNTEAFF
13	.	TRBV20-1	TRBJ2-2	few	TGCAGTGCTAGACAGGAGAACACCGGGGAGCTGTTTTTT	CSARQENTGELFF
13	.	TRBV4-3	TRBJ2-5	.	TGCGCCAGCAGCCCTTGGGGGGGCCAGACCCAGTACTTC	CASSPWGGQTQYF
16	.	TRBV4-1	TRBJ1-2	few	TGCGCCAGCAGCCGACCTGACCGGGAGACATCCTATGGCTACACCTTC	CASSRPDRETSYGYTF
18	TRBD2	TRBV7-2	TRBJ2-7	.	TGTGCCAGCAGCTCTCCCCCGGGACTAGGGGGGAGCTCCTACGAGCAGTACTTC	CASSSPPGLGGSSYEQYF
13	.	TRBV15	TRBJ2-5	few	TGTGCCACCAGCAGGACGAGGACGGCGACCCAGTACTTC	CATSRTRTATQYF
16	TRBD2	TRBV27	TRBJ2-3	few	TGTGCCAGCAGAGTTTCTAGCGGGGGGCACACAGATACGCAGTATTTT	CASRVSSGGHTDTQYF
13	.	TRBV27	TRBJ2-1	.	TGTGCCAGCAGTCCCCGACAGACAAATGAGCAGTTCTTC	CASSPRQTNEQFF
16	TRBD1	TRBV4-1	TRBJ1-2	many	TGCGCCAGCAGCCAAGTTAGGACAGGGAAGAATTATGGCTACACCTTC	CASSQVRTGKNYGYTF
14	.	TRBV12-3/TRBV12-4	TRBJ1-6	.	TGTGCCAGCACCCTCACAGGGCACAATTCACCCCTCCACTTT	CASTLTGHNSPLHF
14	.	TRBV19	TRBJ1-5	few	TGTGCCAGTAGTATCGGGCAGGGCCATCAGCCCCAGCATTTT	CASSIGQGHQPQHF
12	.	TRBV10-3	TRBJ2-7	many	TGTGCCATCAGTGAAGGGGATCCCGAGCAGTACTTC	CAISEGDPEQYF
12	.	TRBV21-1	TRBJ2-1	many	TGTGCCAGCAGGAGGGAGGCCGATGAGCAGTTCTTC	CASRREADEQFF
14	.	TRBV7-2	TRBJ2-3	.	TGTGCCAGCAGCCAATTTCAGGGGGGAAATACGCAGTATTTT	CASSQFQGGNTQYF
15	TRBD1	TRBV5-1	TRBJ1-2	many	TGCGCCAGCAGCGCCAGGACAGGGGGTAACTATGGCTACACCTTC	CASSARTGGNYGYTF
18	TRBD1	TRBV3-1	TRBJ1-1	few	TGTGCCAGCAGCCCAGACAGGGGGAGGAGAGGACGAAACACTGAAGCTTTCTTT	CASSPDRGRRGRNTEAFF
15	TRBD1	TRBV19	TRBJ2-4	many	TGTGCCAGTAGTCAACAGGGGCCAGCCAAAAACATTCAGTACTTC	CASSQQGPAKNIQYF
14	.	TRBV12-3/TRBV12-4	TRBJ1-4	many	TGTGCCAGCAGTTTGAGGCAGGGAATTGAAAAACTGTTTTTT	CASSLRQGIEKLFF
15	.	TRBV20-1	TRBJ2-7	many	TGCAGTGCTAGAGATCCCCTGCGGGGCCCCTACGAGCAGTACTTC	CSARDPLRGPYEQYF
13	.	TRBV30	TRBJ2-3	.	TGTGCCTGGAGTGTACGAGGGACAGATACGCAGTATTTT	CAWSVRGTDTQYF
14	.	TRBV12-3/TRBV12-4	TRBJ2-5	many	TGTGCCAGCAGTCCGAGACAGGACCAAGAGACCCAGTACTTC	CASSPRQDQETQYF
16	.	TRBV20-1	TRBJ2-3	many	TGCAGTGCTAGAGATCTCTTCTGGGGGAGCACAGATACGCAGTATTTT	CSARDLFWGSTDTQYF
15	.	TRBV5-6	TRBJ1-2	.	TGTGCCAGCAGCTTGCTGCAGACCCGTTTGGAGGGCTACACCTTC	CASSLLQTRLEGYTF
16	TRBD1	TRBV20-1	TRBJ1-5	few	TGCAGTGCTAGGGAACAGGGGGCGTGGCAAGAACAGCCCCAGCATTTT	CSAREQGAWQEQPQHF
14	.	TRBV20-1	TRBJ2-3	.	TGCAGTGCTAGACTTACAGGGTCGAGGGATACGCAGTATTTT	CSARLTGSRDTQYF
14	TRBD1	TRBV20-1	TRBJ1-2	many	TGCAGTGCTAGAGTAAGGGGGCCTAACTATGGCTACACCTTC	CSARVRGPNYGYTF
12	.	TRBV19	TRBJ1-1	.	TGTGCCAGTAGTGACCTCAGGGTTGTGGCTTTCTTT	CASSDLRVVAFF
13	TRBD2	TRBV20-1	TRBJ2-1	many	TGCAGTGCTGCCGGGACTAGATTTAGTGAGCAGTTCTTC	CSAAGTRFSEQFF
14	.	TRBV5-6	TRBJ1-4	few	TGTGCCAGCAGCACCGGGTATGCTAATGAAAAACTGTTTTTT	CASSTGYANEKLFF
11	.	TRBV29-1	TRBJ1-1	many	TGCAGCGTTGAAGACAGCACTGAAGCTTTCTTT	CSVEDSTEAFF
11	.	TRBV5-1	TRBJ1-1	.	TGCGCCAGCAACCGGGGGGGAGAGGCTTTCTTT	CASNRGGEAFF